This paragraph covers one T cell receptor beta chain sequence. This sample stems from a study of shared clonotypes between healthy human individuals. Study-wide context: In total, the donors were two women and a few men aged 18 to 49.

All participating donors were Caucasian adults from Nashville, Tennessee. Trimming shortened V by 0 bases and J by 2 bases, and 11 bases separated the two germline ends. Germline V CDR1 and CDR2: SGHKS, YYEKEE (reference sequence). CDR3 length: 15 residues. Unsorted PBMC DNA underwent sequencing on ten immunoSEQ deep assay plates. The data were produced by immunoSEQ multiplex PCR, yet TCRdb's version contains in-frame clones alone and is incomplete. The table lists 530,000 or so clones, about 75% of them singletons. This chain joins TRBV5-5 and TRBJ2-5; D possibly corresponds to TRBD2 (6 bases). The receptor's source is a woman in her forties in good health. Some clones in this sample may be carry-over from other donors' samples. Sequencing input: PBMCs. CDR3 DNA: TGTGCCAGCAGCTTGGAACTAGCAGTTCAAGAGACCCAGTACTTC. It codes for CASSLELAVQETQYF.